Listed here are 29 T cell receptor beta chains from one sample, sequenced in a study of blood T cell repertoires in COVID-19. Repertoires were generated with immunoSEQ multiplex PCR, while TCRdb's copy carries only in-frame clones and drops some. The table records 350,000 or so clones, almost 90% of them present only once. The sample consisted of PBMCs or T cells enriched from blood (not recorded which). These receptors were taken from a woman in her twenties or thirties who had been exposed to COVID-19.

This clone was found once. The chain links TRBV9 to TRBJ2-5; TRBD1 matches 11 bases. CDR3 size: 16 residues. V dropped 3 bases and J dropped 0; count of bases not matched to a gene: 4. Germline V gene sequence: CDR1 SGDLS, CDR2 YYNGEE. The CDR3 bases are TGTGCCAGCAGCGGACGGACAGGGGGCAACCAAGAGACCCAGTACTTC. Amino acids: CASSGRTGGNQETQYF. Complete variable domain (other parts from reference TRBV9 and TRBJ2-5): DSGVTQTPKHLITATGQRVTLRCSPRSGDLSVYWYQQSLDQGLQFLIQYYNGEERAKGNILERFSAQQFPDLHSELNLSSLELGDSALYFCASSGRTGGNQETQYFGPGTRLLVL.

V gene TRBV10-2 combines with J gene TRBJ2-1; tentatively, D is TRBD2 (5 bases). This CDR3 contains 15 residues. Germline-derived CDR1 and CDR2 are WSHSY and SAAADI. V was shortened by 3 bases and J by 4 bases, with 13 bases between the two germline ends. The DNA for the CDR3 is TGCGCCAGCAGTGAACCGAGGCGGAGGTACAATGAGCAGTTCTTC. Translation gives CASSEPRRRYNEQFF.

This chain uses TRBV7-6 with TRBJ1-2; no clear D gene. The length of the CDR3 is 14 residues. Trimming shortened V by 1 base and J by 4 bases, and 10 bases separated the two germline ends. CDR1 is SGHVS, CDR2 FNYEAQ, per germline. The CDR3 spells CASSLEVGSYGYTF. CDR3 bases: TGTGCCAGCAGCTTAGAAGTAGGGAGCTATGGCTACACCTTC.

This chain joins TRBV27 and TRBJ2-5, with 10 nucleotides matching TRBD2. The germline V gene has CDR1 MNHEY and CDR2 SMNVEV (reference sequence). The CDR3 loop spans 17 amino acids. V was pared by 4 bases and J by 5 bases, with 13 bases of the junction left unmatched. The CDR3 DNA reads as TGTGCCAGCAGTTCCTCGGGCAGCGGGAGGGTCGGGGAGACCCAGTACTTC. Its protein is CASSSSGSGRVGETQYF.

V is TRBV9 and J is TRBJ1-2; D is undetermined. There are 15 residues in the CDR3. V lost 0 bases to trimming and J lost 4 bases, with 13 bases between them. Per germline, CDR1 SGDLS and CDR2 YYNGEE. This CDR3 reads CASSVDLEQPYGYTF. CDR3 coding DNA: TGTGCCAGCAGCGTAGACCTGGAACAGCCCTATGGCTACACCTTC.

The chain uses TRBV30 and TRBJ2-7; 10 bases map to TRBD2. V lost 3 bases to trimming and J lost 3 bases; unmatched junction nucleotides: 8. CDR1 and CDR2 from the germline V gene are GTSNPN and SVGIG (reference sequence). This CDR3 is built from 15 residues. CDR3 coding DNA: TGTGCCTGGAGGGACCGGACTAGCGGCCACTACGAGCAGTACTTC. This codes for CAWRDRTSGHYEQYF. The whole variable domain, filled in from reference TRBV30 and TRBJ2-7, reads SQTIHQWPATLVQPVGSPLSLECTVEGTSNPNLYWYRQAAGRGLQLLFYSVGIGQISSEVPQNLSASRPQDRQFILSSKKLLLSDSGFYLCAWRDRTSGHYEQYFGPGTRLTVT.

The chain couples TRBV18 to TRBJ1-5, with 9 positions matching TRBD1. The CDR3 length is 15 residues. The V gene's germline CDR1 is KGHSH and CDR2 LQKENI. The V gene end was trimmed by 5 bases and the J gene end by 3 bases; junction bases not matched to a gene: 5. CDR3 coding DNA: TGTGCCAGCTCAGCCCGGACAGGGGACAATCAGCCCCAGCATTTT. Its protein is CASSARTGDNQPQHF.

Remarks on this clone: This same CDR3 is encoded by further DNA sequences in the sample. Written as DNA, the CDR3 is TGCAGCGTTGAGAGGGGGTACGAGCAGTACTTC. Its protein is CSVERGYEQYF. V is TRBV29-1 and J is TRBJ2-7; possibly TRBD1 for D (6 bases). Trimming left V 3 bases short and J 4 bases short, with 7 bases between. The CDR3 totals 11 residues. Germline V lookup: CDR1 SQVTM, CDR2 ANQGSEA.

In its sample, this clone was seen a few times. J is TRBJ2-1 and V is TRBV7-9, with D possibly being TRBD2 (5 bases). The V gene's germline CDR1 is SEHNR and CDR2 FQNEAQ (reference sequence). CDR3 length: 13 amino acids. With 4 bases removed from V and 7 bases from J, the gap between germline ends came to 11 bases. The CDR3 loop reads CASSSRTQNEQFF. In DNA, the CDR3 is TGTGCCAGCAGCTCCCGGACTCAAAATGAGCAGTTCTTC.

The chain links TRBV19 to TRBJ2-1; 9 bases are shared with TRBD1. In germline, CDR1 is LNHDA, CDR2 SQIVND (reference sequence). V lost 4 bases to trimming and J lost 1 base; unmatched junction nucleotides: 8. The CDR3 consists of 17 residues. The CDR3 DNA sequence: TGTGCCAGTAGTAGATTTACAGGGGGCAGTTCCTACAATGAGCAGTTCTTC. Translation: CASSRFTGGSSYNEQFF.

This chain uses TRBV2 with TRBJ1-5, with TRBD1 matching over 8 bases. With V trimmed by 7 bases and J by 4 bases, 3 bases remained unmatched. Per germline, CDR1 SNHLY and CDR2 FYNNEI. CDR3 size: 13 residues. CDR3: CASMGQANQPQHF. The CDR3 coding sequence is TGTGCCAGCATGGGACAGGCAAATCAGCCCCAGCATTTT.

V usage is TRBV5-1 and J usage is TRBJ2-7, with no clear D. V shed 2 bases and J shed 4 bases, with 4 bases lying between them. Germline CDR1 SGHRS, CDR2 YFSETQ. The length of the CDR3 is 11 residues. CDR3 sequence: CASSFTYEQYF. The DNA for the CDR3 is TGCGCCAGCAGCTTTACATACGAGCAGTACTTC.

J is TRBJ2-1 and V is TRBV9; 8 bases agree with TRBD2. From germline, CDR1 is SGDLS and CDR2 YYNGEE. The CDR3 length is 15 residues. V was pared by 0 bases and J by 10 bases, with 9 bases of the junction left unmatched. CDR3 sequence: CASSVAGGGRREQFF. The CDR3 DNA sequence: TGTGCCAGCAGCGTAGCGGGAGGGGGTCGTAGGGAGCAGTTCTTC.

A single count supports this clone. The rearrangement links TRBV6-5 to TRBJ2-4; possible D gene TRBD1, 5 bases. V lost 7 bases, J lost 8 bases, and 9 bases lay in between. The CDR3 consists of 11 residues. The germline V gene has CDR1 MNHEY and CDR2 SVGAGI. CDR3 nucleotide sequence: TGTGCCAGCACCCAGGGTGACATTCAGTACTTC. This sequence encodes CASTQGDIQYF.

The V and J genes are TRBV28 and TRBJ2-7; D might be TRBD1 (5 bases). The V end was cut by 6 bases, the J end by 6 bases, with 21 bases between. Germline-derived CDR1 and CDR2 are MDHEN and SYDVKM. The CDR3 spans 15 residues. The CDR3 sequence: CASSPAWGPPGEQYF. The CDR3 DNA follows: TGTGCCAGCAGCCCAGCGTGGGGCCCCCCCGGCGAGCAGTACTTC.

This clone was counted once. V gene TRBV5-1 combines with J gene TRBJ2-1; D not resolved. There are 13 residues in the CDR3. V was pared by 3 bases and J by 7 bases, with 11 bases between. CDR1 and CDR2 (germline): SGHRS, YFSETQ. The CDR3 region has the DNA TGCGCCAGCAGCTCCCTGTCTAGAAATGAGCAGTTCTTC. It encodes CASSSLSRNEQFF. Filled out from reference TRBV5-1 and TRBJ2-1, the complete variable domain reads KAGVTQTPRYLIKTRGQQVTLSCSPISGHRSVSWYQQTPGQGLQFLFEYFSETQRNKGNFPGRFSGRQFSNSRSEMNVSTLELGDSALYLCASSSLSRNEQFFGPGTRLTVL.

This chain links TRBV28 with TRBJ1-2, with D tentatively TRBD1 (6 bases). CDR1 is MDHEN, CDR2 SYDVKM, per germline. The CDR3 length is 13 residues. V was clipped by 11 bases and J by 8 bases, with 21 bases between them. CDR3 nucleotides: TGTGCCTGCCCGACCACAGGGTCCTGGGGCTACACCTTC. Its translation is CACPTTGSWGYTF.

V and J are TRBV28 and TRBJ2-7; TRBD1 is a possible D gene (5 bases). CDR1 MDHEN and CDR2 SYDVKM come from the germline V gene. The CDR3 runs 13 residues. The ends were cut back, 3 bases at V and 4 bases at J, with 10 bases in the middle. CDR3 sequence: CASSFDRYYEQYF. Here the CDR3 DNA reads TGTGCCAGCAGTTTCGACAGATATTACGAGCAGTACTTC.

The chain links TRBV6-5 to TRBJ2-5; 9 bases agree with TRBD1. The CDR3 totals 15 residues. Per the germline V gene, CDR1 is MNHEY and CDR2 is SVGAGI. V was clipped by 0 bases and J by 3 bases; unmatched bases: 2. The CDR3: CASSYSRQGEETQYF. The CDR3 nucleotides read TGTGCCAGCAGTTACTCGCGACAGGGGGAAGAGACCCAGTACTTC.

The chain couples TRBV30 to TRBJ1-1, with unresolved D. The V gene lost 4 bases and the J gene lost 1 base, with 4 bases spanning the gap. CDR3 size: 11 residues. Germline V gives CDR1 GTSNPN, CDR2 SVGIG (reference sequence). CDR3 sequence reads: CAWMRNTEAFF. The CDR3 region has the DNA TGTGCCTGGATGAGGAACACTGAAGCTTTCTTT.

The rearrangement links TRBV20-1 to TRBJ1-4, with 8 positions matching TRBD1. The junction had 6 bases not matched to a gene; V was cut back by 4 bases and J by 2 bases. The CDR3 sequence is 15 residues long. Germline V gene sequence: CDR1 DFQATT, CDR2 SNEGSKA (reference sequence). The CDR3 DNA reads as TGCAGTGCTATTGACAGGGGAACGACTAATGAAAAACTGTTTTTT. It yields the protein CSAIDRGTTNEKLFF.

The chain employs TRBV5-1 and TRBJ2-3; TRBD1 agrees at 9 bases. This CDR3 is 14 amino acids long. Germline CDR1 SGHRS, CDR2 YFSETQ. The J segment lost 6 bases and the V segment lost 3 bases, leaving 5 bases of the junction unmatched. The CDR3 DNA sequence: TGCGCCAGCAGCTCCACAGGGGGCAGGGATACGCAGTATTTT. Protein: CASSSTGGRDTQYF.

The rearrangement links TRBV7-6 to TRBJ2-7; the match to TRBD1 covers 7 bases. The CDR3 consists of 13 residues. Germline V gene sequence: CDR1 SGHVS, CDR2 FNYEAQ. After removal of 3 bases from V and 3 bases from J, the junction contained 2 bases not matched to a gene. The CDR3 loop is CASSFGTDYEQYF. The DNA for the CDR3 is TGTGCCAGCAGCTTTGGGACAGACTACGAGCAGTACTTC.

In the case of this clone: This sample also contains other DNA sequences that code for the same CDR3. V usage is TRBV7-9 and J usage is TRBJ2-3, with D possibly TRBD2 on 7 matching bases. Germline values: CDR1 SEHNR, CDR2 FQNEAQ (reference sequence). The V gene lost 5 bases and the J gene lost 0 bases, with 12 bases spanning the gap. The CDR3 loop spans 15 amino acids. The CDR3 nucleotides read TGTGCCAGCAGCCCGGGGGGCTCTAGCACAGATACGCAGTATTTT. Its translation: CASSPGGSSTDTQYF.

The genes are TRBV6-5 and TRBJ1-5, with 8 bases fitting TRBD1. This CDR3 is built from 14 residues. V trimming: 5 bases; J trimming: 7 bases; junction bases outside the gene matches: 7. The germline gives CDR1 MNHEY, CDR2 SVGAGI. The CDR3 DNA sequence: TGTGCCAGCAGTCTTAACAGGGGGGACCAGCCCCAGCATTTT. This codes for CASSLNRGDQPQHF.

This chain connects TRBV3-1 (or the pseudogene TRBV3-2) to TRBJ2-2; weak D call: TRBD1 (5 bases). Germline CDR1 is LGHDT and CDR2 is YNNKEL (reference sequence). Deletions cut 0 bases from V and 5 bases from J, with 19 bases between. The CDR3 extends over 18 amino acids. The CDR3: CASSQEPPAGIKTGELFF. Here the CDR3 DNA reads TGTGCCAGCAGCCAAGAACCCCCCGCAGGGATCAAGACCGGGGAGCTGTTTTTT.

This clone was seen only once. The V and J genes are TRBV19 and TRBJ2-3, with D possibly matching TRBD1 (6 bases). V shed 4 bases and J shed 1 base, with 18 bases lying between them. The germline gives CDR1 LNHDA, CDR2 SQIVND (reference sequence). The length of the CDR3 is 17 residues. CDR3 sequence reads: CASSRSGEGPRTDTQYF. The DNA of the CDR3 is TGTGCCAGTAGTAGGTCAGGGGAAGGGCCCCGCACAGATACGCAGTATTTT.

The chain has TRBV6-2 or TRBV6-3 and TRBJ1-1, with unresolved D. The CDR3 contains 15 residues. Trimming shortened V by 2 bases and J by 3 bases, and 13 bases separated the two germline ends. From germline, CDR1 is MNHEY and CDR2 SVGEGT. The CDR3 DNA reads TGTGCCAGCAGTTACGAACATTTGGTGGACACTGAAGCTTTCTTT. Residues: CASSYEHLVDTEAFF.

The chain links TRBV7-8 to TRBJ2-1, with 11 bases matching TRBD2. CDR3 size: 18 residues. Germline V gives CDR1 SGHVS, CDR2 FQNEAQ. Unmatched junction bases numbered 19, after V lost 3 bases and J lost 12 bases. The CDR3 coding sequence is TGTGCCAGCAGCTTTTGGGCTCCGGGCCTAGCGGGAGGCACCGGGCAGTTCTTC. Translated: CASSFWAPGLAGGTGQFF.